Sequencing of this T cell receptor (beta chain) was carried out in a study of T cells after yellow fever vaccination. In the study overall: The SMART-Seq v4 Ultra Low Input method served to prepare the low-cell-number fractions. Findings and caveats of the study: Post-booster samples contained most primary-vaccination clones (more than 95% CD4, around 89% CD8). On re-exposure, the response was weaker but peaked faster, at day 5 versus 15. Clonotypes found in both CD4 and CD8 compartments made up a small share.

TCRdb fed the 5' RACE reads into MiXCR, producing one record per CDR3 protein. The sample has nearly 300,000 distinct CDR3 sequences, roughly 8.7% seen once; the top ten hold 3% to 3.5%. The V and J ends lost 6 bases and 6 bases respectively, with 12 bases between them. The CDR3 extends over 12 amino acids. This clonotype was seen many times. Its antigen is currently unknown. This material consisted of CD4+ T cells sorted from PBMCs, taken 5 days after the yellow fever booster vaccination. This receptor was identified in a man between 18 and 35 years old who received the YFV17D yellow fever vaccine. This rearrangement joins TRBV12-3 or TRBV12-4 to TRBJ2-7; D unresolved. The CDR3 DNA sequence: TGTGCCAGCAGCTTTTTCCTTTCCGAGCAGTACTTC. Translation: CASSFFLSEQYF.